This T cell receptor beta chain emerged from a study of cytomegalovirus exposure and HLA in healthy donors. At the level of the study: Of over 300 genotyped donors, about 80% clustered with self-reported Caucasian donors. General observations from the study: A few CMV-associated chains proved CMV antigen-specific in vitro. The sole available immune exposure information was CMV serostatus.

This CDR3 contains 15 residues. Germline loops: CDR1 LNHNV, CDR2 YYDKDF (reference sequence). V was clipped by 2 bases and J by 6 bases, with 15 bases between them. With 60 Vbeta and 13 Jbeta primers, the PCR was carried out. Profiled with immunoSEQ multiplex PCR; TCRdb holds only in-frame clones, not every one. Of 100,000 to 150,000 clones in the sample, about four fifths are singletons; the top ten hold approximately 3.6%. A note on this clone: Its antigen is as yet unknown.

The genes are TRBV15 and TRBJ2-3; a weak D match, TRBD2 (5 bases). This receptor was identified in a middle-aged woman in good health and CMV-seropositive. The sample taken for sequencing was PBMCs. CDR3 nucleotide sequence: TGTGCCACCAGCAGAAGGCGGGTCCCCTGGGATACGCAGTATTTT. This translates into CATSRRRVPWDTQYF.